Listed below are T cell receptor beta chains from one sample, sequenced in a study of vaccination and CD4 T cells after COVID-19. These TCRs' antigens remain unknown. TCRdb re-called the PCR reads through MiXCR, storing one row per CDR3 protein. The sample includes 15,000 to 20,000 distinct CDR3 sequences, approximately 40% of them seen just once. The sample in question was CD4+ T cells from blood, cultured in vitro, obtained after SARS-CoV-2 vaccination. Every receptor here comes from a human donor who had recovered from COVID-19. Each CDR3 is given with its conserved first and last residue.

v_call cdr3_aa
TRBV28 CASSPAQTGGNTIYF
TRBV6-1 CASKDEGAVEQYF
TRBV20-1 CSAKLAGGPTGELFF
TRBV7-2 CASSLWRGRETQYF
TRBV19 CASSIGQGRETQYF
TRBV20-1 CSARVGVLSNQPQHF
TRBV7-3 CASSPGTGSTDTQYF
TRBV7-3 CASSPPWGNEQFF
TRBV27 CASSPLGSGSRYEQYF
TRBV11-2 CASTPPGSSLYEQYF
TRBV12-3/TRBV12-4 CASSLAGTRRQYF
TRBV20-1 CSASSFTRGLARINSYEQYF
TRBV19 CASSIAGHGPSPLHF
TRBV20-1 CSATRTSGGASTDTQYF
TRBV6-1 CASSEAWGRKNYGYTF
TRBV6-5 CTSSYSGTGTYNEQFF
TRBV6-1 CASSRTDSYEQYF
TRBV20-1 CSAFPGQGNEQYF
TRBV12-3/TRBV12-4 CASSRLAGPNNEQFF
TRBV20-1 CSAQSTGFGNTIYF
TRBV6-2/TRBV6-3 CASNPWTAKGTGELFF
TRBV6-5 CASSYYGGTDYTYEQYF
TRBV28 CASTWGGGYGYTF
TRBV6-1 CASNNRVSGANVLTF
TRBV7-6 CASSPLAAASYEQYF
TRBV28 CASSPTGGFYQETQYF
TRBV10-1 CASSEPQAWSIGNTIYF
TRBV7-2 CASSYGQNRETQYF
TRBV6-1 CASTHPLKAGPANYGYTF
TRBV6-1 CASSEVVPPYGYTF
TRBV20-1 CSARRDGAHGYTF